This TCR beta chain was identified in a study of PD-1 and CTLA-4 blockade in melanoma. Germline assignment: CDR1 SGHNT and CDR2 YENEEA. The ends lost 5 bases at V and 1 base at J; junction bases unmatched: 9. This CDR3 has 17 amino acids. Using immunoSEQ multiplex PCR, the repertoire was profiled, and TCRdb retains in-frame clones only, with some absent. Among about 16,000 clones listed, approximately 70% were seen once. The material was CD8+ T cells from peripheral blood, obtained from a patient given anti-PD-1 treatment. This chain joins TRBV11-3 and TRBJ2-3; 10 positions match TRBD2. This TCR derives from a human donor with melanoma. The CDR3 DNA reads TGTGCCAGCAGCGGAGCGGGAGGGAGAGTCGGCACAGATACGCAGTATTTT. Protein: CASSGAGGRVGTDTQYF.